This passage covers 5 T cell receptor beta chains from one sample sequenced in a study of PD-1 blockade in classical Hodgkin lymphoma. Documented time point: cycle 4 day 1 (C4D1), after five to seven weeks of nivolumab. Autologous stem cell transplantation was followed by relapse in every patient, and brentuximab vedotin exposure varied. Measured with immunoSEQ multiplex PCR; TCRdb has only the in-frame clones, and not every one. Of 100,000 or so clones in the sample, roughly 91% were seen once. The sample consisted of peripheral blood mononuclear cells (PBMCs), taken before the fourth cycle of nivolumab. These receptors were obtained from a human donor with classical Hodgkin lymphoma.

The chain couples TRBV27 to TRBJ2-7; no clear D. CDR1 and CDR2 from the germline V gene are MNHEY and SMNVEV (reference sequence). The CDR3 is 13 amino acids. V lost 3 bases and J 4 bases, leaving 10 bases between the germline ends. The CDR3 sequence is CASSFDFGYEQYF. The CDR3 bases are TGTGCCAGCAGTTTCGACTTCGGGTACGAGCAGTACTTC.

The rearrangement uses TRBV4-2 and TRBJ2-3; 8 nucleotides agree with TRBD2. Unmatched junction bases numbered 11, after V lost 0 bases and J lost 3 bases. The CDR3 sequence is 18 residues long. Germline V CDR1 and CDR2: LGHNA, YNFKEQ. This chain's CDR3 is CASSQEGPKSGSTDTQYF. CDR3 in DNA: TGTGCCAGCAGCCAAGAAGGGCCGAAAAGCGGGAGTACAGATACGCAGTATTTT.

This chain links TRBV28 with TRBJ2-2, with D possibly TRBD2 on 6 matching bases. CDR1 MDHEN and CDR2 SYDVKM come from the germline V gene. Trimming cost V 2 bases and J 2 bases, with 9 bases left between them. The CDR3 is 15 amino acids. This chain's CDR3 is CASSLRRGNTGELFF. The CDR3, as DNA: TGTGCCAGCAGTTTACGGCGGGGTAACACCGGGGAGCTGTTTTTT.

The CDR3 loop reads CASSESETQYF. The CDR3 bases are TGTGCCAGCAGTGAATCAGAGACCCAGTACTTC. The chain combines TRBV2 with TRBJ2-5; D is uncertain. The CDR3 contains 11 residues. Germline-derived CDR1 and CDR2 are SNHLY and FYNNEI. The V end lost 2 bases, the J end lost 4 bases, and 2 bases lay between the germline ends.

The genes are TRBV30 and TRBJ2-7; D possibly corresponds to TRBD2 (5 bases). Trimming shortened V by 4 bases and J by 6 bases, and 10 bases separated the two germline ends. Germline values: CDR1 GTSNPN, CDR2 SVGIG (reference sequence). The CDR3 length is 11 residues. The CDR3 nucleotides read TGTGCCTGGAATCACGGACTCGAGCAGTACTTC. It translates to CAWNHGLEQYF.